The clone carrying this T cell receptor beta chain was counted once. Its specificity is unknown. These data are taken from a study of cytomegalovirus exposure and HLA in healthy donors. Notes on the study in general: In an earlier analysis, productive rearrangement rates for most beta V segments clustered near 87% or 30%.

The PCR contained 60 Vbeta and 13 Jbeta primers. Sequencing used immunoSEQ multiplex PCR; TCRdb keeps in-frame clones, though not all of them. The sample shows about 150,000 clones, roughly 80% of them seen only once. V lost 0 bases to trimming and J lost 6 bases, with 17 bases between them. The CDR3 has 16 residues. Germline CDR1 SGHDN, CDR2 FVKESK. This TCR derives from a male donor in good health and CMV-seronegative. The chain joins TRBV14 to TRBJ1-2; TRBD1 is a possible D gene (6 bases). Input material: PBMCs. The CDR3 region is CASSQERLGATNGYTF. CDR3 DNA: TGTGCCAGCAGCCAAGAAAGACTGGGGGCGACTAATGGCTACACCTTC.